This T cell receptor (beta chain) was sequenced during a study of OX40 agonist ivuxolimab in advanced cancers. Turning to the study itself: Two cutaneous melanoma patients and one hepatocellular carcinoma patient, three in all, had partial responses.

Autoimmune disease history or systemic immunosuppression barred patients. With respect to this clone: Its antigen remains unknown.

Study results and caveats: Expansion of clones was among the lowest in partial responders at 0.1-3.0 mg/kg. Expanded peripheral T cell antigen specificity was not determined.

Germline V gene data show CDR1 as MNHEY and CDR2 as SVGAGI. The CDR3 spans 13 residues. Between the trimmed V and J ends, which lost 7 bases and 7 bases, there was a span of 13 bases. Some clones are missing from TCRdb's copy, which holds only in-frame ones; the method was immunoSEQ multiplex PCR. The sample lists about 74,000 clones, more than 75% occurring once. This sequence was found in an adult with an advanced solid tumor such as melanoma, head and neck, liver or kidney cancer. The sample in question was CD4+ or CD8+ T cells sorted from blood, obtained in a trial of the OX40 agonist ivuxolimab. V and J are TRBV6-5 and TRBJ1-4; tentative D call: TRBD1 (5 bases). DNA of the CDR3: TGTGCCAGCATCGGCCAGGGCGGTGAAAAACTGTTTTTT. It yields the protein CASIGQGGEKLFF.